This is a list of T cell receptor beta chains from one sample in a study of T cell responses to AZD1222 COVID-19 vaccine. TCRdb's copy holds only in-frame clones and misses some; the assay was immunoSEQ multiplex PCR. The sample includes about 180,000 clones, 88% of them seen just once. The source material was peripheral blood, sampled on day 0 of AZD1222 vaccination. All receptors come from an adult in good health. Both conserved end residues are part of each CDR3. A D gene is named only where the DNA matches it firmly. Expanded clones get a size class; other rows say once, few or many, or leave the size out.

clone size: .
V gene: TRBV2
J gene: TRBJ2-1
D gene: .
CDR3 protein: CASSEPSSSYNEQFF
CDR3 DNA: TGTGCCAGCAGTGAACCGTCGAGCTCCTACAATGAGCAGTTCTTC

clone size: once
V gene: TRBV6-2/TRBV6-3
J gene: TRBJ1-2
D gene: .
CDR3 protein: CASSYSTGGPRRANYGYTF
CDR3 DNA: TGTGCCAGCAGTTACTCGACGGGGGGTCCCCGACGAGCTAACTATGGCTACACCTTC

clone size: .
V gene: TRBV19
J gene: TRBJ2-2
D gene: .
CDR3 protein: CASSIGMVGELFF
CDR3 DNA: TGTGCCAGTAGTATAGGGATGGTCGGGGAGCTGTTTTTT

clone size: once
V gene: TRBV11-1
J gene: TRBJ2-7
D gene: .
CDR3 protein: CASSLGRRYEQYF
CDR3 DNA: TGTGCCAGCAGCTTAGGGCGGCGGTACGAGCAGTACTTC

clone size: .
V gene: TRBV2
J gene: TRBJ1-2
D gene: .
CDR3 protein: CASSEERGHLDGYTF
CDR3 DNA: TGTGCCAGCAGTGAAGAGCGAGGACATCTGGATGGCTACACCTTC

clone size: .
V gene: TRBV5-6
J gene: TRBJ1-6
D gene: TRBD1
CDR3 protein: CASSWRTGQINSPLHF
CDR3 DNA: TGTGCCAGCAGCTGGAGAACGGGACAGATTAATTCACCCCTCCACTTT

clone size: .
V gene: TRBV6-2/TRBV6-3
J gene: TRBJ1-5
D gene: TRBD1
CDR3 protein: CASSSPGQITGNQPQHF
CDR3 DNA: TGTGCCAGCAGTTCCCCGGGACAGATCACGGGGAATCAGCCCCAGCATTTT

clone size: .
V gene: TRBV27
J gene: TRBJ2-7
D gene: TRBD2
CDR3 protein: CASSLGTSGSGEQYF
CDR3 DNA: TGTGCCAGCAGTTTAGGGACTAGCGGGAGTGGCGAGCAGTACTTC

clone size: .
V gene: TRBV29-1
J gene: TRBJ2-2
D gene: .
CDR3 protein: CSGVDTGELFF
CDR3 DNA: TGCAGCGGGGTAGACACCGGGGAGCTGTTTTTT

clone size: .
V gene: TRBV7-7
J gene: TRBJ2-2
D gene: TRBD2
CDR3 protein: CASSLGGTGELFF
CDR3 DNA: TGTGCTAGCAGCTTGGGGGGGACCGGGGAGCTGTTTTTT

clone size: .
V gene: TRBV18
J gene: TRBJ1-2
D gene: .
CDR3 protein: CASSPSLAYNYGYTF
CDR3 DNA: TGTGCCAGCTCACCAAGTCTGGCGTATAACTATGGCTACACCTTC

clone size: .
V gene: TRBV30
J gene: TRBJ1-6
D gene: .
CDR3 protein: CAWSVDRNNSPLHF
CDR3 DNA: TGTGCCTGGAGTGTTGACAGAAATAATTCACCCCTCCACTTT

clone size: .
V gene: TRBV5-5
J gene: TRBJ2-2
D gene: .
CDR3 protein: CASSSASGETGELFF
CDR3 DNA: TGTGCCAGCAGCTCAGCCTCGGGGGAAACCGGGGAGCTGTTTTTT

clone size: .
V gene: TRBV6-1
J gene: TRBJ1-5
D gene: .
CDR3 protein: CASSGPRDFGGNQPQHF
CDR3 DNA: TGTGCCAGCAGTGGCCCCAGGGACTTCGGCGGCAATCAGCCCCAGCATTTT

clone size: .
V gene: TRBV15
J gene: TRBJ2-1
D gene: TRBD2
CDR3 protein: CATSATSGGAGEQFF
CDR3 DNA: TGTGCCACCAGCGCGACTAGCGGGGGGGCCGGGGAGCAGTTCTTC

clone size: .
V gene: TRBV2
J gene: TRBJ1-5
D gene: .
CDR3 protein: CASSVGLNQPQHF
CDR3 DNA: TGTGCCAGCAGTGTAGGGTTGAATCAGCCCCAGCATTTT

clone size: .
V gene: TRBV11-2
J gene: TRBJ1-2
D gene: .
CDR3 protein: CASSLATDTYGYTF
CDR3 DNA: TGTGCCAGCAGCTTAGCAACAGACACGTATGGCTACACCTTC

clone size: .
V gene: TRBV5-1
J gene: TRBJ2-1
D gene: .
CDR3 protein: CASSTGGGSYNEQFF
CDR3 DNA: TGCGCCAGCAGCACCGGTGGGGGATCCTACAATGAGCAGTTCTTC

clone size: few
V gene: TRBV3-1/TRBV3-2
J gene: TRBJ2-3
D gene: .
CDR3 protein: CASSQDFTDTQYF
CDR3 DNA: TGTGCCAGCAGCCAAGATTTCACAGATACGCAGTATTTT

clone size: .
V gene: TRBV19
J gene: TRBJ1-6
D gene: .
CDR3 protein: CASRTLGRTGSYNSPLHF
CDR3 DNA: TGTGCCAGTAGGACTCTCGGCCGAACAGGATCCTATAATTCACCCCTCCACTTT

clone size: .
V gene: TRBV29-1
J gene: TRBJ1-2
D gene: .
CDR3 protein: CSVEGDRGDYGYTF
CDR3 DNA: TGCAGCGTTGAAGGGGACCGAGGTGACTATGGCTACACCTTC

clone size: .
V gene: TRBV18
J gene: TRBJ1-4
D gene: .
CDR3 protein: CASSPGEKLFF
CDR3 DNA: TGTGCCAGCTCACCAGGAGAAAAACTGTTTTTT

clone size: .
V gene: TRBV7-9
J gene: TRBJ2-1
D gene: .
CDR3 protein: CASSWADYNEQFF
CDR3 DNA: TGTGCCAGCAGCTGGGCAGATTACAATGAGCAGTTCTTC

clone size: few
V gene: TRBV9
J gene: TRBJ1-6
D gene: .
CDR3 protein: CASSVRGDNSPLHF
CDR3 DNA: TGTGCCAGCAGCGTAAGGGGGGACAATTCACCCCTCCACTTT

clone size: .
V gene: TRBV11-2
J gene: TRBJ2-3
D gene: TRBD2
CDR3 protein: CASSLEPGGADTQYF
CDR3 DNA: TGTGCCAGCAGCTTAGAACCGGGGGGGGCAGATACGCAGTATTTT

clone size: .
V gene: TRBV24-1
J gene: TRBJ2-3
D gene: TRBD1
CDR3 protein: CATSDRFGTGGPDTQYF
CDR3 DNA: TGTGCCACCAGTGACCGTTTCGGGACAGGGGGCCCAGATACGCAGTATTTT

clone size: .
V gene: TRBV20-1
J gene: TRBJ2-3
D gene: .
CDR3 protein: CSARVTDTQYF
CDR3 DNA: TGCAGTGCTAGAGTTACGGATACGCAGTATTTT